The next 3 T cell receptor beta chains were all read from a single sample in a study of blood T cell repertoires in COVID-19. Some clones are missing from TCRdb's copy, which holds only in-frame ones; the method was immunoSEQ multiplex PCR. The sample records approximately 130,000 clones, 86% being singletons. Source material: PBMCs or T cells enriched from blood (not recorded which). The receptors come from a woman in her fifties or sixties who had recovered from COVID-19.

V usage is TRBV4-3 and J usage is TRBJ2-1; 11 bases fit TRBD2. The junction had 2 bases not matched to a gene; V was cut back by 1 base and J by 6 bases. This CDR3 spans 15 amino acids. Germline V gene data show CDR1 as LGHNA and CDR2 as YSLEER. CDR3 loop: CASSQGLAGLNEQFF. The DNA for the CDR3 is TGCGCCAGCAGCCAAGGACTAGCGGGACTCAATGAGCAGTTCTTC.

This clone was recorded once. The chain recombines TRBV11-2 with TRBJ2-2; TRBD2 matches 9 bases. V lost 4 bases, J lost 7 bases, and 7 bases stayed unmatched. The germline CDR1 and CDR2 sequences are SGHAT and FQNNGV. The CDR3 runs to 15 residues. The CDR3 here is CASSSGLARYGELFF. The CDR3 DNA is TGTGCCAGCAGCTCGGGACTAGCCCGGTACGGGGAGCTGTTTTTT.

V usage is TRBV3-1 (or the pseudogene TRBV3-2) and J usage is TRBJ2-1; 8 bases fit TRBD2. V lost 1 base and J lost 5; bases outside the gene matches: 10. This CDR3 has 17 amino acids. Per the germline V gene, CDR1 is LGHDT and CDR2 is YNNKEL (reference sequence). As DNA, the CDR3 is TGTGCCAGCAGCCAAGTAACGGGGGGGCTCTTCCACAATGAGCAGTTCTTC. Its translation is CASSQVTGGLFHNEQFF.